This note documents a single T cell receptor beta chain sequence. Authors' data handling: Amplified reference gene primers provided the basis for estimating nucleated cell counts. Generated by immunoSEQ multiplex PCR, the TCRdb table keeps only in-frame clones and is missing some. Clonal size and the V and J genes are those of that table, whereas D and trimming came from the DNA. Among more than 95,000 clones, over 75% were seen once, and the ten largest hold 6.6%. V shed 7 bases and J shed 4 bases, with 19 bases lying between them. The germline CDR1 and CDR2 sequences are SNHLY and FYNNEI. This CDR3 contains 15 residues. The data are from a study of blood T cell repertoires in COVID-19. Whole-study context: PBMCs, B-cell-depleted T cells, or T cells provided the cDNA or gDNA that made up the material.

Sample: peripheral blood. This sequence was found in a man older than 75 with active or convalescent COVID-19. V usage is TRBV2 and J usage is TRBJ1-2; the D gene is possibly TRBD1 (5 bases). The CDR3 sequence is CASTLGGSGTYGYTF. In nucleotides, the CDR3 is TGTGCCAGCACCTTGGGGGGGTCGGGGACCTATGGCTACACCTTC.